The sequence of this T cell receptor beta chain was determined in a study of blood T cell repertoires in COVID-19. The wider study: The analysed material was cDNA or gDNA that came from T cells, B-cell-depleted T cells, or PBMCs.

With 6 bases clipped from V and 4 bases from J, the junction kept 6 bases outside the gene matches. There are 15 residues in the CDR3. In germline, CDR1 is WSHSY, CDR2 SAAADI. In the study's own analysis: Amplification from reference gene primers served as the basis for estimated nucleated cell counts. Here immunoSEQ multiplex PCR was the method, and the copy in TCRdb shows in-frame clones only, minus some. The DNA was the basis for D and trimming; V, J and clone size are from that table. The table lists about 190,000 clones, about 82% of them singletons. Enrollees, about 18 to 89 years old, lived in about two dozen US areas. The study assigned cohorts using participant-reported clinical history.

The chain carries TRBV10-2 and TRBJ2-1, with 10 bases fitting TRBD2. Sample: PBMCs or T cells enriched from blood (not recorded which). The clonotype comes from a middle-aged man with acute COVID-19. The CDR3 reads CASRDRAGGYNEQFF. Written as DNA, the CDR3 is TGCGCCAGCAGAGACCGAGCGGGAGGGTACAATGAGCAGTTCTTC.